The 16 T cell receptor beta chains below all came from one sample that was sequenced in a study of PD-1 blockade in classical Hodgkin lymphoma. The data were produced by immunoSEQ multiplex PCR, yet TCRdb's version contains in-frame clones alone and is incomplete. The sample lists roughly 32,000 clones; 90% to 95% were seen once. Time point noted: newly diagnosed, previously untreated cHL patient sample. The sequencing input was peripheral blood mononuclear cells (PBMCs). The receptor source for this set is a human donor with classical Hodgkin lymphoma.

This chain connects TRBV6-6 to TRBJ1-2; D gene unclear. Germline loops: CDR1 MNHNY, CDR2 SVGAGI (reference sequence). Trimming removed 4 bases from V and 7 bases from J, with 16 bases in between. The length of the CDR3 is 14 residues. As DNA, the CDR3 is TGTGCCAGCAGTTTCGGACCGGGCGGGAGTGGCTACACCTTC. Amino acid sequence: CASSFGPGGSGYTF.

The V gene is TRBV6-5, the J gene TRBJ2-7, with D unresolved. Germline assignment: CDR1 MNHEY and CDR2 SVGAGI. V was shortened by 6 bases and J by 4 bases, with 16 bases between the two germline ends. The CDR3 covers 14 residues. The DNA of the CDR3 is TGTGCCAGCAGCCCCGAGGTTAACTTTTACGAGCAGTACTTC. It specifies CASSPEVNFYEQYF.

The rearrangement uses TRBV19 and TRBJ1-1, with D hard to call. This CDR3 has 12 amino acids. The germline gives CDR1 LNHDA, CDR2 SQIVND (reference sequence). V was trimmed by 7 bases and J by 0 bases, leaving 6 bases between them. The CDR3 coding sequence is TGTGCCAGTATGAGGGTGAACACTGAAGCTTTCTTT. Translating gives CASMRVNTEAFF.

Turning to this clone: The junction and the germline gene differ at one end; a read error may be behind it. V usage is TRBV27 and J usage is TRBJ1-1; D is unresolved. Germline CDR1 reads MNHEY; CDR2 reads SMNVEV (reference sequence). The CDR3 spans 13 residues. In nucleotides, the CDR3 is TGTGCCAGCAGTCTATCGGGGATCACTGAAGCTTTCTTT. It translates to CASSLSGITEAFF.

The chain couples TRBV19 to TRBJ1-2, with 7 bases lining up with TRBD1. CDR3 length equals 14 residues. Germline CDR1 LNHDA, CDR2 SQIVND (reference sequence). The V gene end was trimmed by 6 bases and the J gene end by 1 base; junction bases not matched to a gene: 5. The CDR3 is CASSRDSLNYGYTF. The CDR3 DNA reads as TGTGCCAGTAGCCGGGACAGCCTTAACTATGGCTACACCTTC.

The V gene is TRBV9, the J gene TRBJ2-4; D is uncertain. Germline CDR1 and CDR2: SGDLS and YYNGEE. V was cut by 0 bases and J by 2 bases, with 3 bases left in between. The CDR3 runs to 13 residues. In DNA, the CDR3 is TGTGCCAGCAGCGTAGCCCCCAAAAACATTCAGTACTTC. Translation: CASSVAPKNIQYF.

This chain links TRBV18 with TRBJ2-5; possibly TRBD1 for D (6 bases). Trimming left V 3 bases short and J 0 bases short, with 14 bases between. Germline CDR1 and CDR2: KGHSH and LQKENI. This CDR3 is 16 amino acids long. The CDR3 loop reads CASSPLGGVYQETQYF. The CDR3 DNA sequence: TGTGCCAGCTCACCCCTAGGGGGAGTCTACCAAGAGACCCAGTACTTC.

This chain joins TRBV18 and TRBJ2-7; maybe TRBD1 (5 bases). V was cut by 5 bases and J by 6 bases, with 11 bases left in between. The CDR3 extends over 12 amino acids. Germline CDR1 KGHSH, CDR2 LQKENI. This CDR3 reads CASSVTAAEQYF. In DNA, the CDR3 is TGTGCCAGCTCAGTGACAGCAGCCGAGCAGTACTTC.

This chain joins TRBV2 and TRBJ1-5; no firm D call. Germline values: CDR1 SNHLY, CDR2 FYNNEI. Between the trimmed V and J ends, which lost 1 base and 1 base, there was a span of 11 bases. This CDR3 contains 16 residues. CDR3 loop: CASSEVERFSNQPQHF. The CDR3 DNA is TGTGCCAGCAGTGAAGTAGAAAGGTTCAGCAATCAGCCCCAGCATTTT. Looking up the rest from reference TRBV2 and TRBJ1-5 gives the full variable domain: EPEVTQTPSHQVTQMGQEVILRCVPISNHLYFYWYRQILGQKVEFLVSFYNNEISEKSEIFDDQFSVERPDGSNFTLKIRSTKLEDSAMYFCASSEVERFSNQPQHFGDGTRLSIL.

In DNA form, the CDR3 reads TGTGCCAGCTCCTCATCGGCCTATTTGAGTGAGCAGTTCTTC. It codes for CASSSSAYLSEQFF. This chain connects TRBV18 to TRBJ2-1; D is uncertain. Germline CDR1 KGHSH, CDR2 LQKENI. V shed 6 bases and J shed 9 bases, with 18 bases lying between them. The CDR3 runs 14 residues.

The chain combines TRBV7-9 with TRBJ2-1, with 8 positions matching TRBD2. The CDR3 covers 15 residues. The germline CDR1 and CDR2 sequences are SEHNR and FQNEAQ (reference sequence). V dropped 0 bases and J dropped 5; count of bases not matched to a gene: 3. CDR3 sequence: CASSLASGEHNEQFF. DNA of the CDR3: TGTGCCAGCAGCTTAGCTAGCGGGGAGCACAATGAGCAGTTCTTC.

The chain joins TRBV30 to TRBJ1-2, with 7 bases aligning to TRBD1. The CDR3 runs 17 residues. In germline, CDR1 is GTSNPN, CDR2 SVGIG (reference sequence). J lost 2 bases, V lost 6 bases, and 18 bases had no gene match. The CDR3 spells CACPKGQLNHINYGYTF. As DNA, the CDR3 is TGTGCCTGCCCAAAGGGACAGCTTAACCACATAAACTATGGCTACACCTTC.

The chain recombines TRBV9 with TRBJ1-6, with D perhaps TRBD1 (6 bases). V gave up 0 bases and J gave up 7 bases, with 11 bases separating them. Germline loops: CDR1 SGDLS, CDR2 YYNGEE. The CDR3 spans 15 residues. This CDR3 reads CASSVGGRGNSPLHF. In nucleotides, the CDR3 is TGTGCCAGCAGCGTAGGGGGCAGGGGAAATTCACCCCTCCACTTT.

This rearrangement joins TRBV5-4 to TRBJ2-3; D uncertain. Germline-derived CDR1 and CDR2 are SGHNT and YYREEE (reference sequence). The CDR3 runs 13 residues. V lost 4 bases and J 2 bases, leaving 8 bases between the germline ends. CDR3 DNA sequence: TGTGCCAGCAGCCTATCTTACACAGATACGCAGTATTTT. Its translation: CASSLSYTDTQYF.

The chain is built from TRBV5-1 and TRBJ1-1; no clear D. Germline V gives CDR1 SGHRS, CDR2 YFSETQ. CDR3 size: 15 residues. V lost 4 bases and J lost 2, with 15 bases in between. Written as DNA, the CDR3 is TGCGCCAGCAGCGAATCCGGGTCAACAAACACTGAAGCTTTCTTT. Its protein is CASSESGSTNTEAFF.

V and J are TRBV5-6 and TRBJ2-1; the match to TRBD2 covers 7 bases. This CDR3 region has 16 residues. Germline CDR1 reads SGHDT; CDR2 reads YYEEEE. Trimming at V came to 4 bases and at J to 0 bases, leaving 7 bases not matched to a gene. CDR3 DNA sequence: TGTGCCAGCAGCATGCTAGCGGAGAGCTCCTACAATGAGCAGTTCTTC. This encodes CASSMLAESSYNEQFF.